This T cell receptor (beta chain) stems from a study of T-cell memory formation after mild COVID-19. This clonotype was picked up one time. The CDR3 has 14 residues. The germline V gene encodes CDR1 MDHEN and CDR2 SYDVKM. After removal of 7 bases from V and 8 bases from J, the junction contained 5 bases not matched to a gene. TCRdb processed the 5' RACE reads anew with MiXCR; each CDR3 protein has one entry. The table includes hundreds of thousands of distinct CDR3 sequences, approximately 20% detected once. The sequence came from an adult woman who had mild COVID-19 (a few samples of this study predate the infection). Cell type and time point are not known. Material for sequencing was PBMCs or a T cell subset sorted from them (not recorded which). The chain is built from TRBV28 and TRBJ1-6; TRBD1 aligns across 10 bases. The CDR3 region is CASIPGTGDSPLHF. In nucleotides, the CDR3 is TGTGCCAGCATCCCAGGGACAGGGGATTCACCCCTCCACTTT.